This T cell receptor beta chain was profiled in a study of cytomegalovirus exposure and HLA in healthy donors. Study-level information: HLA-typed donors were the source of about 85 million unique TCRs held in an early data release.

In the PCR, 60 Vbeta and 13 Jbeta primers were used. The protocol was immunoSEQ multiplex PCR, while the TCRdb copy is restricted to in-frame clones and leaves out a portion. The table lists roughly 190,000 clones, about 9% of them singletons. Study observations and caveats: With later analysis, a missense DCLRE1C variant became linked to TCR beta V- and J-gene trimming.

This clone showed up just a few times. Its antigen is not identified. V lost 3 bases and J lost 1, with 12 bases in between. CDR3 length: 16 amino acids. CDR1 LNHDA and CDR2 SQIVND come from the germline V gene (reference sequence). The sequence was collected from a woman in her thirties in good health and CMV-seropositive. The sequencing input was PBMCs. The J gene is TRBJ2-2, the V gene TRBV19, with a weak D call TRBD1 (6 bases). The CDR3 here is CASSIYEGVNTGELFF. The CDR3 nucleotides are TGTGCCAGTAGTATTTACGAGGGGGTGAACACCGGGGAGCTGTTTTTT.